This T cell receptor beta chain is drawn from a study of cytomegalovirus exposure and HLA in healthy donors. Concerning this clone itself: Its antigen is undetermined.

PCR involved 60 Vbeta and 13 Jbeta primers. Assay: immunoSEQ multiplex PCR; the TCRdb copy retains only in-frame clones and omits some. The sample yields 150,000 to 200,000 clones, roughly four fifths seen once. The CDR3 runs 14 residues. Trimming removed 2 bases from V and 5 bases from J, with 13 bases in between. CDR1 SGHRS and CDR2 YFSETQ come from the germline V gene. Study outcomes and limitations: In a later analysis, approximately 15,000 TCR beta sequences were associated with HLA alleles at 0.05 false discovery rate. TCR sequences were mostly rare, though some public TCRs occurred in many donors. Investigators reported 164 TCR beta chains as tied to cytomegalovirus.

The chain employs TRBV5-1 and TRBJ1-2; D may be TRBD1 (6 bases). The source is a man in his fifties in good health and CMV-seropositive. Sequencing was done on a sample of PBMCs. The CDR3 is CASSFEGGPYGYTF. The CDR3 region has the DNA TGCGCCAGCAGCTTTGAAGGGGGACCTTATGGCTACACCTTC.